Each of the 18 T cell receptor beta chains below was sequenced from the same sample in a study of spatial heterogeneity in lung cancer. Regarding time point: sample taken at primary tumor resection. These receptors are not linked to any known antigen. General study results and limits: Expanded alpha and beta TCR counts within tumors tracked tumor mutation counts.

TCRdb itself ran the 5' RACE reads through MiXCR, one entry per CDR3 protein. The sample holds around 18,000 distinct CDR3 sequences, roughly a tenth seen once. Material: lung tumor tissue, obtained at surgery. Receptors were obtained from a female donor with early-stage non-small cell lung cancer.

A few counts support this clonotype. Little can be read into the size of this beta chain, an off-target read in a library designed for alpha chains. V usage is TRBV20-1 and J usage is TRBJ1-6; 11 bases match TRBD1. With 8 bases clipped from V and 8 bases from J, the junction kept 5 bases outside the gene matches. This CDR3 contains 13 residues. The germline gives CDR1 DFQATT, CDR2 SNEGSKA (reference sequence). In nucleotides, the CDR3 is TGCAGTACCAGGACAGGGGGCGATTCACCCCTCCACTTT. Translation gives CSTRTGGDSPLHF.

This clonotype was seen many times. A library made for alpha chains picked up this beta chain off target, so its size means little. The genes are TRBV29-1 and TRBJ1-1; D is ambiguous. Trimming stripped 0 bases from V and 5 bases from J, with 19 bases between. The CDR3 has 16 amino acids. Germline V gene data show CDR1 as SQVTM and CDR2 as ANQGSEA. The CDR3 DNA sequence: TGCAGCGTTGAAGATCCCTTGGTAGGCTATTGGACTGAAGCTTTCTTT. Its protein is CSVEDPLVGYWTEAFF.

In its sample, this clonotype is medium-sized. This beta chain is off target for a library built for alpha chains, so its abundance means little. The rearrangement links TRBV5-1 to TRBJ2-2, with D maybe TRBD1 (6 bases). Trimming stripped 1 base from V and 9 bases from J, with 13 bases between. The length of the CDR3 is 14 residues. Germline V gives CDR1 SGHRS, CDR2 YFSETQ. The CDR3, as DNA: TGCGCCAGCAGCTTGAATACAGGGAGAAGGGAGCTGTTTTTT. It specifies CASSLNTGRRELFF.

This clonotype was observed a handful of times. Because the library targeted alpha chains, this beta chain is an off-target read whose size means little. CDR3 DNA sequence: TGCGCCAGCTCGGACAGCACTGAAGCTTTCTTT. Translated, it gives CASSDSTEAFF. The gene calls are TRBV10-1 and TRBJ1-1; a possible D gene is TRBD1 (6 bases). Germline CDR1 and CDR2: WNHNN and SYGVQD (reference sequence). V lost 8 bases and J lost 4, with 8 bases in between. The CDR3 totals 11 residues.

This clonotype was counted between two and nine times. Because the library targeted alpha chains, this beta chain is an off-target read whose size means little. The chain couples TRBV20-1 to TRBJ1-6, with a weak D call TRBD1 (5 bases). Germline assignment: CDR1 DFQATT and CDR2 SNEGSKA (reference sequence). With 1 base removed from V and 5 bases from J, the gap between germline ends came to 15 bases. CDR3 length: 16 residues. CDR3 in DNA: TGCAGTGCTAGAGGGGGACCCTCTACCAATAATTCACCCCTCCACTTT. Residues: CSARGGPSTNNSPLHF.

With regard to this clonotype: This beta chain represents an off-target read in a library built for alpha chains; its size is of limited meaning. The chain carries TRBV7-6 and TRBJ2-7, with 9 nucleotides matching TRBD2. Germline V gene data show CDR1 as SGHVS and CDR2 as FNYEAQ. The CDR3 is made up of 16 amino acids. V dropped 3 bases and J dropped 7; count of bases not matched to a gene: 13. The CDR3 here is CASSLEDRGGALEQYF. In DNA, the CDR3 is TGTGCCAGCAGCTTGGAGGACCGCGGGGGGGCCCTGGAGCAGTACTTC.

The sample holds a few counts of this clonotype. This beta chain turned up in a library designed for alpha chains; as an off-target read, its abundance says little. The rearrangement links TRBV7-8 to TRBJ1-2; the match to TRBD1 covers 8 bases. V gave up 8 bases and J gave up 0 bases; unmatched junction bases: 5. Per the germline V gene, CDR1 is SGHVS and CDR2 is FQNEAQ. The CDR3 has 14 residues. The CDR3 DNA reads TGTGCCAGCTATCAGGGGGCGGCTAACTATGGCTACACCTTC. It specifies CASYQGAANYGYTF.

This clonotype occurred a few times. This beta chain appears as a stray read in a library generated for alpha chains; its size is not informative. This rearrangement joins TRBV20-1 to TRBJ1-4; D possibly corresponds to TRBD1 (6 bases). CDR1 is DFQATT, CDR2 SNEGSKA, per germline (reference sequence). The CDR3 length is 12 residues. Between the trimmed V and J ends, which lost 7 bases and 3 bases, there was a span of 9 bases. CDR3 residues: CSVQGSNEKLFF. DNA of the CDR3: TGCAGTGTACAGGGCTCTAATGAAAAACTGTTTTTT.

In the case of this clonotype: In a library made to pick up alpha chains, this beta chain is a stray read with a size that means little. The chain joins TRBV12-5 to TRBJ2-7; D ambiguous. The CDR3 is 11 amino acids. Germline V gene data show CDR1 as LGHNT and CDR2 as FRNRAP. V was shortened by 5 bases and J by 7 bases, with 9 bases between the two germline ends. CDR3 DNA sequence: TGTGCTAGTGGTCCCCCCTGGGAGCAGTACTTC. Translation: CASGPPWEQYF.

Many counts were recorded for this clonotype. The library was prepared for alpha chains; this beta chain is a stray read, so its frequency means little. The chain uses TRBV20-1 and TRBJ2-3; D ambiguous. Germline loops: CDR1 DFQATT, CDR2 SNEGSKA (reference sequence). CDR3 length: 12 amino acids. With 2 bases removed from V and 4 bases from J, the gap between germline ends came to 7 bases. CDR3 bases: TGCAGTGCTAGATTTGTAGCAGATACGCAGTATTTT. It translates to CSARFVADTQYF.

This clonotype appeared a few times. This beta chain turned up in a library designed for alpha chains; as an off-target read, its abundance says little. The gene calls are TRBV20-1 and TRBJ2-7; perhaps TRBD2 as D (6 bases). Trimming took 3 bases from V and 2 from J, leaving 11 bases between them. Germline CDR1 and CDR2: DFQATT and SNEGSKA (reference sequence). The length of the CDR3 is 13 residues. This CDR3 reads CSASTLAPYEQYF. The CDR3 nucleotides are TGCAGTGCTAGCACCCTAGCGCCCTACGAGCAGTACTTC.

This clonotype was observed at least ten times. Since the library was made to target alpha chains, this beta chain is a stray read and its abundance is not meaningful. The genes are TRBV28 and TRBJ1-4, with TRBD1 as a possible D gene (5 bases). V was shortened by 5 bases and J by 6 bases, with 16 bases between the two germline ends. The CDR3 spans 15 residues. The V gene's germline CDR1 is MDHEN and CDR2 SYDVKM. The CDR3 sequence is CASSTPGQGDEKLFF. Written as DNA, the CDR3 is TGTGCCAGCAGTACCCCTGGCCAGGGTGATGAAAAACTGTTTTTT.

Concerning this clonotype itself: With the library built for alpha chains, this beta chain is off target and its frequency is not meaningful. V usage is TRBV19 and J usage is TRBJ2-1; 8 bases map to TRBD1. This CDR3 has 13 residues. J gave up 8 bases and V 6 bases, and 6 bases lay outside the gene matches. The V gene's germline CDR1 is LNHDA and CDR2 SQIVND (reference sequence). DNA for the CDR3: TGTGCCAGTAGCCCGGACAGGGCTGATGAGCAGTTCTTC. Translating it yields CASSPDRADEQFF.

As regards this clonotype: This beta chain is a stray sequence in a library constructed for alpha chains; its clone size is not meaningful. The chain is built from TRBV7-2 and TRBJ2-2; 10 nucleotides agree with TRBD2. The CDR3 has 16 residues. Germline V gene sequence: CDR1 SGHTA, CDR2 FQGNSA. Unmatched junction bases numbered 7, after V lost 5 bases and J lost 4 bases. The CDR3 coding sequence is TGTGCCAGCAGCCCTAGCGGGGGAGGGACCACCGGGGAGCTGTTTTTT. Encoded protein: CASSPSGGGTTGELFF.

This clonotype was observed a few times. As an off-target read in a library built for alpha chains, this beta chain has a frequency of little significance. The gene calls are TRBV20-1 and TRBJ1-1; the D gene is possibly TRBD1 (5 bases). Germline assignment: CDR1 DFQATT and CDR2 SNEGSKA (reference sequence). The germline V and J ends were trimmed by 7 bases and 7 bases, with 19 bases remaining between them. The CDR3 is 13 residues long. The CDR3 here is CSGLIGRGGEAFF. The CDR3 DNA sequence: TGCAGTGGGCTGATAGGGAGGGGAGGTGAAGCTTTCTTT.

As for this clonotype: The library was designed around alpha chains, so this beta chain is a stray read whose abundance carries little weight. The gene calls are TRBV7-2 and TRBJ2-7, with D possibly being TRBD1 (6 bases). Per the germline V gene, CDR1 is SGHTA and CDR2 is FQGNSA. The CDR3 sequence is 16 residues long. Deletions cut 0 bases from V and 1 base from J, with 13 bases between. CDR3 region: CASSLAGGTLSYEQYF. The CDR3 DNA reads as TGTGCCAGCAGCTTAGCAGGTGGGACATTGTCCTACGAGCAGTACTTC. Full variable domain (missing parts from reference TRBV7-2 and TRBJ2-7): GAGVSQSPSNKVTEKGKDVELRCDPISGHTALYWYRQSLGQGLEFLIYFQGNSAPDKSGLPSDRFSAERTGGSVSTLTIQRTQQEDSAVYLCASSLAGGTLSYEQYFGPGTRLTVT.

This clonotype was detected ten times or more. This beta chain is a stray read from a library made for alpha chains; its abundance is not meaningful. The chain has TRBV6-2 or TRBV6-3 and TRBJ2-5; 7 positions match TRBD1. J gave up 5 bases and V 0 bases, and 12 bases lay outside the gene matches. Germline V CDR1 and CDR2: MNHEY, SVGEGT. The CDR3 extends over 17 amino acids. This chain's CDR3 is CASSYSTEQGFTETQYF. As DNA, the CDR3 is TGTGCCAGCAGTTACTCGACGGAACAGGGGTTCACCGAGACCCAGTACTTC.

There are a few counts of this clonotype. The library was prepared for alpha chains; this beta chain is a stray read, so its frequency means little. The J gene is TRBJ2-4, the V gene TRBV5-1, with D unresolved. Between the trimmed V and J ends, which lost 0 bases and 1 base, there was a span of 17 bases. Germline CDR1 is SGHRS and CDR2 is YFSETQ. The CDR3 loop spans 18 amino acids. The CDR3 DNA reads TGCGCCAGCAGCTTGGATGACTCGAACCCGGTGGCCAAAAACATTCAGTACTTC. It encodes CASSLDDSNPVAKNIQYF.